These 8 T cell receptor beta chains were sequenced from one sample in a study of early T cells in non-severe SARS-CoV-2 infection. Via MiXCR, TCRdb re-called the 5' RACE reads, giving one row per CDR3 protein. The sample holds about 50,000 distinct CDR3 sequences, about a tenth seen once. The specimen comprised whole blood, sampled at baseline. These receptors came from an adult who was a healthcare worker with PCR-confirmed SARS-CoV-2 infection or an uninfected control (not recorded which).

This clonotype was seen a handful of times. The chain joins TRBV28 to TRBJ2-5; possibly TRBD1 for D (6 bases). Germline loops: CDR1 MDHEN, CDR2 SYDVKM. The ends were cut back, 0 bases at V and 13 bases at J, with 9 bases in the middle. The CDR3 contains 11 residues. This chain's CDR3 is CASSLWGAWYF. CDR3 DNA: TGTGCCAGCAGTTTATGGGGGGCTTGGTACTTC.

This clonotype was observed many times. This chain joins TRBV10-3 and TRBJ2-2, with D possibly TRBD2 on 5 matching bases. CDR3 length equals 12 residues. The V end was cut by 6 bases, the J end by 7 bases, with 9 bases between. The V gene's germline CDR1 is ENHRY and CDR2 SYGVKD. CDR3 protein: CAISGEIGELFF. The CDR3 DNA sequence: TGTGCCATCAGCGGGGAGATCGGGGAGCTGTTTTTT.

This clonotype was seen many times. The J gene is TRBJ2-1, the V gene TRBV5-1; 12 positions match TRBD2. The CDR3 consists of 15 residues. V was pared by 4 bases and J by 8 bases, with 7 bases of the junction left unmatched. Looked up from germline, CDR1 is SGHRS and CDR2 is YFSETQ. The CDR3: CASSLRLAGVDEQFF. CDR3 in DNA: TGCGCCAGCAGCCTGAGACTAGCGGGAGTCGATGAGCAGTTCTTC.

This clonotype was seen a handful of times. This rearrangement joins TRBV13 to TRBJ2-2; 11 nucleotides match TRBD2. This CDR3 has 16 amino acids. CDR1 PRHDT and CDR2 FYEKMQ come from the germline V gene (reference sequence). V lost 0 bases, J lost 6 bases, and 3 bases stayed unmatched. The CDR3, as DNA: TGTGCCAGCAGCTTAGGGCTAGCGGGAGGAGCCGGGGAGCTGTTTTTT. Its protein is CASSLGLAGGAGELFF.

CDR3 protein: CASKEDLNTEAFF. The CDR3 DNA reads as TGCGCCAGCAAGGAGGATTTGAACACTGAAGCTTTCTTT. This chain connects TRBV5-1 to TRBJ1-1; D remains ambiguous. The CDR3 sequence is 13 residues long. Germline assignment: CDR1 SGHRS and CDR2 YFSETQ. With 6 bases removed from V and 0 bases from J, the gap between germline ends came to 9 bases.

This clonotype was detected ten times or more. This chain joins TRBV3-1 and TRBJ2-7; no clear D. Per the germline V gene, CDR1 is LGHDT and CDR2 is YNNKEL (reference sequence). V was trimmed by 0 bases and J by 5 bases, leaving 11 bases between them. The CDR3 length is 14 residues. The CDR3 DNA reads as TGTGCCAGCAGCCAAGATCGCCTGCGGCACGAGCAGTACTTC. Protein: CASSQDRLRHEQYF.

This clonotype was detected only a few times. The chain recombines TRBV20-1 with TRBJ2-5; D is perhaps TRBD1 (8 bases). V gave up 3 bases and J gave up 4 bases, with 15 bases separating them. CDR3 length: 14 residues. Germline CDR1 and CDR2: DFQATT and SNEGSKA (reference sequence). The CDR3 coding sequence is TGCAGTGCTAGTTACAGGGGGGGTGGAGAGACCCAGTACTTC. Translation: CSASYRGGGETQYF.

In this sample, this clonotype turned up many times. The junction differs from germline at one of its ends, possibly a read error. V is TRBV20-1 and J is TRBJ1-1; D possibly corresponds to TRBD1 (6 bases). Germline CDR1 DFQATT, CDR2 SNEGSKA (reference sequence). The CDR3 consists of 14 residues. For the CDR3, the DNA is TGCAGTGCCAGAGGGACGAGGGGGGACACTGAAGCTTTCTTT. It translates to CSARGTRGDTEAFF.